This entry lists 27 T cell receptor beta chains sequenced from one sample in a study of blood T cell repertoires in COVID-19. Libraries were prepared by immunoSEQ multiplex PCR; TCRdb keeps only in-frame clonotypes and omits some of them. Here the sample spans some 98,000 clones, 75% to 85% being singletons. Sequenced material: peripheral blood. The receptors shown here come from a man aged 60 to 69 with acute or convalescent COVID-19.

This clone was recorded a few times. The chain recombines TRBV5-1 with TRBJ2-1, with TRBD1 identical over 9 bases. The length of the CDR3 is 15 residues. Per the germline V gene, CDR1 is SGHRS and CDR2 is YFSETQ. V dropped 4 bases and J dropped 2; count of bases not matched to a gene: 4. This CDR3 is CASSEGQGPYNEQFF. CDR3 nucleotide sequence: TGCGCCAGCAGCGAGGGACAGGGCCCCTACAATGAGCAGTTCTTC.

The chain combines TRBV10-3 with TRBJ1-1, with a tentative D call TRBD1 (5 bases). V dropped 5 bases and J dropped 2 bases, with 12 bases sitting between them. The CDR3 runs to 14 residues. Per the germline V gene, CDR1 is ENHRY and CDR2 is SYGVKD. The CDR3 is CAISRAGTNTEAFF. As DNA, the CDR3 is TGTGCCATCAGTAGGGCAGGGACTAACACTGAAGCTTTCTTT.

This chain connects TRBV19 to TRBJ1-5; no reliable D call. Trimming left V 0 bases short and J 0 bases short, with 9 bases between. This CDR3 is 16 amino acids long. Germline loops: CDR1 LNHDA, CDR2 SQIVND (reference sequence). The CDR3 loop is CASSIDLPGSNQPQHF. The CDR3 region has the DNA TGTGCCAGTAGTATAGATCTCCCGGGTAGCAATCAGCCCCAGCATTTT. Using reference TRBV19 and TRBJ1-5 for the parts outside the CDR3, the full variable domain is DGGITQSPKYLFRKEGQNVTLSCEQNLNHDAMYWYRQDPGQGLRLIYYSQIVNDFQKGDIAEGYSVSREKKESFPLTVTSAQKNPTAFYLCASSIDLPGSNQPQHFGDGTRLSIL.

J is TRBJ2-1 and V is TRBV9, with D maybe TRBD2 (6 bases). V lost 0 bases to trimming and J lost 4 bases, with 8 bases between them. CDR3 length: 14 residues. Per germline, CDR1 SGDLS and CDR2 YYNGEE. The CDR3 protein is CASSVGGDYNEQFF. The DNA of the CDR3 is TGTGCCAGCAGCGTAGGGGGGGATTACAATGAGCAGTTCTTC. Looking up the rest from reference TRBV9 and TRBJ2-1 gives the full variable domain: DSGVTQTPKHLITATGQRVTLRCSPRSGDLSVYWYQQSLDQGLQFLIQYYNGEERAKGNILERFSAQQFPDLHSELNLSSLELGDSALYFCASSVGGDYNEQFFGPGTRLTVL.

The genes are TRBV5-1 and TRBJ2-1, with D maybe TRBD2 (5 bases). The ends were cut back, 4 bases at V and 3 bases at J, with 11 bases in the middle. The CDR3 spans 14 residues. CDR1 is SGHRS and CDR2 is YFSETQ in the germline V gene. Here the CDR3 reads CASSHREGYNEQFF. The DNA of the CDR3 is TGCGCCAGCAGCCACCGGGAAGGCTACAATGAGCAGTTCTTC.

The chain couples TRBV30 to TRBJ1-5, with 9 nucleotides matching TRBD1. The CDR3 is 15 amino acids. Unmatched junction bases numbered 11, after V lost 2 bases and J lost 9 bases. The germline gives CDR1 GTSNPN, CDR2 SVGIG (reference sequence). The CDR3 DNA reads TGTGCCTGGAGTACCGGGACAGGGCCCTCATCGCCCCAGCATTTT. Amino acid sequence: CAWSTGTGPSSPQHF.

J is TRBJ1-5 and V is TRBV28; 7 bases are shared with TRBD1. Germline loops: CDR1 MDHEN, CDR2 SYDVKM. The CDR3 is 16 residues long. V shed 5 bases and J 0 bases; nucleotides not matched to a gene: 7. CDR3 region: CASSAGQIYSNQPQHF. The CDR3 nucleotides are TGTGCCAGCAGTGCGGGACAGATCTATAGCAATCAGCCCCAGCATTTT.

The chain combines TRBV5-1 with TRBJ1-4, with D possibly being TRBD1 (5 bases). V lost 4 bases and J 7 bases, leaving 20 bases between the germline ends. CDR3 size: 16 residues. Germline V gene sequence: CDR1 SGHRS, CDR2 YFSETQ. CDR3 loop: CASSPGSGGGREKLFF. CDR3 DNA sequence: TGCGCCAGCAGCCCCGGATCCGGGGGGGGTCGTGAAAAACTGTTTTTT.

The chain joins TRBV9 to TRBJ2-2; the D gene is possibly TRBD2 (6 bases). Germline-derived CDR1 and CDR2 are SGDLS and YYNGEE. Trimming shortened V by 1 base and J by 6 bases, and 7 bases separated the two germline ends. The CDR3 sequence is 13 residues long. CDR3 residues: CASSVSGSGELFF. CDR3 bases: TGTGCCAGCAGCGTAAGCGGGTCCGGGGAGCTGTTTTTT.

V is TRBV19 and J is TRBJ1-2; possible D gene TRBD1, 5 bases. Trimming cost V 3 bases and J 4 bases, with 9 bases left between them. The germline gives CDR1 LNHDA, CDR2 SQIVND (reference sequence). The CDR3 extends over 13 amino acids. As DNA, the CDR3 is TGTGCCAGTAGTATCGGACAAACCTATGGCTACACCTTC. Its translation is CASSIGQTYGYTF.

The gene calls are TRBV7-2 and TRBJ1-3, with D perhaps matching TRBD1 (5 bases). This CDR3 contains 17 residues. Trimming took off 4 bases at V and 5 bases at J, with 21 bases between the two ends. Germline CDR1 reads SGHTA; CDR2 reads FQGNSA. DNA of the CDR3: TGTGCCAGCAGCTCCCCTCCCCGGGACTCCGACAGAAACACCATATATTTT. As protein: CASSSPPRDSDRNTIYF.

This clone was seen only a few times. The genes are TRBV5-1 and TRBJ1-1; D is unclear. The germline V and J ends were trimmed by 6 bases and 1 base, with 10 bases remaining between them. The CDR3 loop spans 13 amino acids. Germline CDR1 and CDR2: SGHRS and YFSETQ. The CDR3 nucleotides are TGCGCCAGCACCATGCTAGGGAACACTGAAGCTTTCTTT. The encoded protein is CASTMLGNTEAFF.

V gene TRBV15 combines with J gene TRBJ2-1, with D maybe TRBD2 (5 bases). The CDR3 runs to 15 residues. Germline V CDR1 and CDR2: LNHNV, YYDKDF (reference sequence). V lost 1 base and J 4 bases, leaving 11 bases between the germline ends. CDR3: CATSRGLERYNEQFF. CDR3 nucleotides: TGTGCCACCAGCAGAGGGCTAGAGCGGTACAATGAGCAGTTCTTC.

This clone was counted between two and nine times. The chain couples TRBV6-5 to TRBJ1-6; 7 nucleotides line up with TRBD1. Trimming at V came to 6 bases and at J to 9 bases, leaving 8 bases not matched to a gene. Germline V lookup: CDR1 MNHEY, CDR2 SVGAGI. The CDR3 totals 14 residues. CDR3 nucleotide sequence: TGTGCCAGCAGAAGGGACAGCGGTAGTTCACCCCTCCACTTT. Translating it yields CASRRDSGSSPLHF.

The table lists this clone with a count of one. The chain carries TRBV28 and TRBJ1-4; possible D gene TRBD1, 5 bases. Germline-derived CDR1 and CDR2 are MDHEN and SYDVKM. The CDR3 runs to 15 residues. Trimming took off 5 bases at V and 2 bases at J, with 12 bases between the two ends. The CDR3 nucleotides are TGTGCCAGCAGTCAACAGACAGTTACTAATGAAAAACTGTTTTTT. It is translated as CASSQQTVTNEKLFF. The full variable domain, with the rest looked up from reference TRBV28 and TRBJ1-4, is DVKVTQSSRYLVKRTGEKVFLECVQDMDHENMFWYRQDPGLGLRLIYFSYDVKMKEKGDIPEGYSVSREKKERFSLILESASTNQTSMYLCASSQQTVTNEKLFFGSGTQLSVL.

This chain joins TRBV2 and TRBJ2-7; tentatively, D is TRBD1 (7 bases). Germline V gene sequence: CDR1 SNHLY, CDR2 FYNNEI. Trimming took 7 bases from V and 0 from J, leaving 16 bases between them. This CDR3 comprises 15 residues. CDR3 in amino acids: CASTLEGAISYEQYV. CDR3 DNA: TGTGCCAGCACCCTGGAGGGGGCGATCTCCTACGAGCAGTACGTC.

This clone occurred a few times. The chain combines TRBV5-1 with TRBJ1-1; D remains ambiguous. From germline, CDR1 is SGHRS and CDR2 YFSETQ. The V end lost 2 bases, the J end lost 1 base, and 9 bases lay between the germline ends. The CDR3 totals 14 residues. Here the CDR3 reads CASSLRPQNTEAFF. CDR3 sequence (DNA): TGCGCCAGCAGCTTACGCCCACAGAACACTGAAGCTTTCTTT.

This chain uses TRBV7-2 with TRBJ2-3; a weak D match, TRBD2 (5 bases). The CDR3 has 16 residues. In germline, CDR1 is SGHTA, CDR2 FQGNSA. Trimming stripped 1 base from V and 4 bases from J, with 15 bases between. CDR3 nucleotide sequence: TGTGCCAGCAGCTTAGATCCCTTTTCGAGGGCAGATACGCAGTATTTT. This translates into CASSLDPFSRADTQYF.

The rearrangement uses TRBV5-4 and TRBJ1-1; a weak D match, TRBD1 (5 bases). In germline, CDR1 is SGHNT, CDR2 YYREEE (reference sequence). This CDR3 has 15 amino acids. The V and J ends lost 2 bases and 0 bases respectively, with 11 bases between them. CDR3 loop: CASSLEGALNTEAFF. The CDR3 DNA reads TGTGCCAGCAGCTTAGAAGGGGCTCTGAACACTGAAGCTTTCTTT.

The gene calls are TRBV6-5 and TRBJ2-1; D is possibly TRBD2 (6 bases). This CDR3 contains 13 residues. CDR1 MNHEY and CDR2 SVGAGI come from the germline V gene. Trimming took off 8 bases at V and 12 bases at J, with 20 bases between the two ends. The CDR3 reads CASARGPGRWQFF. CDR3 DNA sequence: TGTGCCAGCGCACGTGGGCCAGGGAGGTGGCAGTTCTTC.

This clone was seen only a few times. The J gene is TRBJ1-3, the V gene TRBV5-6; the D gene is possibly TRBD1 (6 bases). CDR3 length equals 17 residues. Trimming stripped 3 bases from V and 0 bases from J, with 16 bases between. The germline gives CDR1 SGHDT, CDR2 YYEEEE. The CDR3 bases are TGTGCCAGCAGCTGGGGGCGTACAGGGTTCTCTGGAAACACCATATATTTT. This codes for CASSWGRTGFSGNTIYF.

This clone was seen a few times. This chain uses TRBV11-2 with TRBJ1-1, with TRBD1 matching over 8 bases. CDR3 length: 14 amino acids. Germline CDR1 is SGHAT and CDR2 is FQNNGV. J gave up 5 bases and V 5 bases, and 7 bases lay outside the gene matches. CDR3 DNA: TGTGCCAGCAGCACCTACAGGGGGGGAACTGAAGCTTTCTTT. It is translated as CASSTYRGGTEAFF.

The genes are TRBV5-6 and TRBJ1-1; perhaps TRBD1 as D (5 bases). The CDR3 covers 15 residues. The V and J ends lost 5 bases and 4 bases respectively, with 18 bases between them. Germline V lookup: CDR1 SGHDT, CDR2 YYEEEE. The CDR3 here is CASSSGSRPGTEAFF. CDR3 in DNA: TGTGCCAGCAGTTCAGGGTCCCGACCAGGCACTGAAGCTTTCTTT. The full variable domain, its missing parts supplied by reference TRBV5-6 and TRBJ1-1, is DAGVTQSPTHLIKTRGQQVTLRCSPKSGHDTVSWYQQALGQGPQFIFQYYEEEERQRGNFPDRFSGHQFPNYSSELNVNALLLGDSALYLCASSSGSRPGTEAFFGQGTRLTVV.

The rearrangement links TRBV14 to TRBJ1-3; D is ambiguous. Looked up from germline, CDR1 is SGHDN and CDR2 is FVKESK. The CDR3 has 13 residues. The V and J ends lost 6 bases and 0 bases respectively, with 6 bases between them. This CDR3 reads CASRSSSGNTIYF. The CDR3 bases are TGTGCCAGCAGGTCGAGCTCTGGAAACACCATATATTTT.

The chain carries TRBV5-1 and TRBJ2-2, with D perhaps TRBD1 (6 bases). The germline V and J ends were trimmed by 3 bases and 6 bases, with 12 bases remaining between them. The CDR3 is 14 amino acids. Germline CDR1 is SGHRS and CDR2 is YFSETQ. In nucleotides, the CDR3 is TGCGCCAGCAGCTACGCAGGGGAACCCGGGGAGCTGTTTTTT. It codes for CASSYAGEPGELFF.

There are a few counts of this clone. The rearrangement joins TRBV5-4 to TRBJ2-2; D perhaps matches TRBD1 (6 bases). The CDR3 sequence is 14 residues long. Germline-derived CDR1 and CDR2 are SGHNT and YYREEE (reference sequence). Trimming shortened V by 0 bases and J by 13 bases, and 16 bases separated the two germline ends. The CDR3 sequence: CASSLAGIGGGLFF. CDR3 sequence (DNA): TGTGCCAGCAGCTTGGCCGGGATTGGGGGCGGGCTGTTTTTT.

J is TRBJ1-1 and V is TRBV28; 7 bases match TRBD1. After removal of 2 bases from V and 6 bases from J, the junction contained 9 bases not matched to a gene. The CDR3 consists of 15 residues. Germline lookup yields CDR1 MDHEN and CDR2 SYDVKM. The CDR3 here is CASSLGGGGWAEAFF. CDR3 nucleotide sequence: TGTGCCAGCAGTTTAGGTGGAGGGGGCTGGGCTGAAGCTTTCTTT.